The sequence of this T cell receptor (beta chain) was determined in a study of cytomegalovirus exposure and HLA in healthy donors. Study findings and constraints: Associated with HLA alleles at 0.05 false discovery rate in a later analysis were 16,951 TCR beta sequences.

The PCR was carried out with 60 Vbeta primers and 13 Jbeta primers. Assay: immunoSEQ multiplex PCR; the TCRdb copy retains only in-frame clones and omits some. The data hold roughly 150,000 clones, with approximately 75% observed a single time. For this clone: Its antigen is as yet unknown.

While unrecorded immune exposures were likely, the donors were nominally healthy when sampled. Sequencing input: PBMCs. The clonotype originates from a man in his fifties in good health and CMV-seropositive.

CDR3 in amino acids: CASGTQLQGLGEQYF. The CDR3 nucleotides read TGTGCTAGTGGTACCCAACTGCAGGGGTTAGGCGAGCAGTACTTC. The chain joins TRBV12-5 to TRBJ2-7, with a possible D match to TRBD1 (6 bases). Trimming removed 5 bases from V and 6 bases from J, with 20 bases in between. Germline assignment: CDR1 LGHNT and CDR2 FRNRAP. The CDR3 extends over 15 amino acids. Full variable domain (rest looked up from reference TRBV12-5 and TRBJ2-7): DARVTQTPRHKVTEMGQEVTMRCQPILGHNTVFWYRQTMMQGLELLAYFRNRAPLDDSGMPKDRFSAEMPDATLATLKIQPSEPRDSAVYFCASGTQLQGLGEQYFGPGTRLTVT.